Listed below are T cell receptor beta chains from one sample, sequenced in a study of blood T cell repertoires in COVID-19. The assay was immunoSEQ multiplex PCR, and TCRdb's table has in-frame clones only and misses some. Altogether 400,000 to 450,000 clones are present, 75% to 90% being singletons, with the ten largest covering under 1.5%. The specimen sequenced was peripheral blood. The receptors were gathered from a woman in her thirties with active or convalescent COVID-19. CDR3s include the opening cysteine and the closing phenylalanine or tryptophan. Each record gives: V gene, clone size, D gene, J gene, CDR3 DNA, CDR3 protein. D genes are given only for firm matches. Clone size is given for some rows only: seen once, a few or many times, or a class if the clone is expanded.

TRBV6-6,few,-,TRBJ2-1,TGTGCCAGCAGTAGGAGGAGGGGCTCCTACAATGAGCAGTTCTTC,CASSRRRGSYNEQFF
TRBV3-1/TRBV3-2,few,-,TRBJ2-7,TGTGCCAGCAGCCCCCGTTTTTCGTACGAGCAGTACTTC,CASSPRFSYEQYF
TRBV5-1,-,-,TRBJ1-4,TGCGCCAGCAGGAAGCTGGGGAACGGGGCTAATGAAAAACTGTTTTTT,CASRKLGNGANEKLFF
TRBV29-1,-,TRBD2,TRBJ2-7,TGCAGCGTCGGCGGGGGACTAGGGTCGAACGAGCAGTACTTC,CSVGGGLGSNEQYF
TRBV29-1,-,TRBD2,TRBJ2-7,TGCAGCGTCGGGGGGGGTACCCCCTACGAGCAGTACTTC,CSVGGGTPYEQYF
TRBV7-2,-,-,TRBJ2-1,TGTGCCAGCAGCTTAGATTCGGGGGGCGTGGATGAGCAGTTCTTC,CASSLDSGGVDEQFF
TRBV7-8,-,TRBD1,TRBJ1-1,TGTGCCAGCCGGACAGGGTCCGCTGAAGCTTTCTTT,CASRTGSAEAFF
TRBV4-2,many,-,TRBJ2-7,TGTGCCAGCAGCCAAGAGACGGGCTACGAGCAGTACTTC,CASSQETGYEQYF
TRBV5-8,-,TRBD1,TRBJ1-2,TGTGCCAGCAGGTCCGCAGGGACAGGAATTTACTATGGCTACACCTTC,CASRSAGTGIYYGYTF
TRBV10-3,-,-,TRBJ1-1,TGTGCCATCAGTGAGTCAATATTGAACACTGAAGCTTTCTTT,CAISESILNTEAFF
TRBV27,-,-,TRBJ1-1,TGTGCCAGCAGTTTCTACCCGGCGGAGAACACTGAAGCTTTCTTT,CASSFYPAENTEAFF
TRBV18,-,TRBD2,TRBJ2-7,TGTGCCAGCTCAGCCTCTCTAGCGGGAGGCCCCCTATCTTCCTACGAGCAGTACTTC,CASSASLAGGPLSSYEQYF
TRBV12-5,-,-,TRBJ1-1,TGTGCTAGTGGTTTGTTATGGGGGCAGGCTGAAGCTTTCTTT,CASGLLWGQAEAFF
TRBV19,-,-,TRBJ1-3,TGTGCCAGTAGTATATTTCGTTACGGAGGCTCTGGAAACACCATATATTTT,CASSIFRYGGSGNTIYF